These 20 T cell receptor beta chains share one sample of origin, sequenced in a study of CD8+CD57+ T cells in acquired aplastic anemia. TCR beta VDJ and CDR3 were profiled, and genomic DNA was the template. TCRdb re-called the reads through MiXCR, storing one row per CDR3 protein. This sample carries some 200,000 distinct CDR3 sequences, around 60% of them seen once, and the ten largest clones take 25% to 30%. Source material: sorted CD4+, CD8+, or CD8+CD57+ T cells (not recorded which) from PBMCs. Every receptor here comes from a human donor in good health.

At least ten counts were recorded for this clonotype. V gene TRBV9 combines with J gene TRBJ2-1; 9 nucleotides line up with TRBD1. The CDR3 loop spans 15 amino acids. V trimming: 1 base; J trimming: 5 bases; junction bases outside the gene matches: 4. Germline V lookup: CDR1 SGDLS, CDR2 YYNGEE. CDR3 loop: CASSVTGGDHNEQFF. In DNA form, the CDR3 reads TGTGCCAGCAGCGTAACAGGGGGCGACCACAATGAGCAGTTCTTC.

Ten or more counts support this clonotype. This chain joins TRBV6-5 and TRBJ2-3, with D unclear. Trimming took 0 bases from V and 2 from J, leaving 15 bases between them. The CDR3 extends over 17 amino acids. Per germline, CDR1 MNHEY and CDR2 SVGAGI. This CDR3 is CASSYSGSHYNTDTQYF. CDR3 DNA: TGTGCCAGCAGTTACTCCGGCTCCCACTACAACACAGATACGCAGTATTTT.

This chain uses TRBV20-1 with TRBJ2-7; maybe TRBD2 (7 bases). Germline-derived CDR1 and CDR2 are DFQATT and SNEGSKA (reference sequence). The CDR3 runs to 12 residues. The V end lost 3 bases, the J end lost 6 bases, and 12 bases lay between the germline ends. The CDR3 spells CSASAGEGEQYF. Written as DNA, the CDR3 is TGCAGTGCTAGCGCAGGGGAGGGCGAGCAGTACTTC.

This rearrangement joins TRBV2 to TRBJ2-1, with 11 bases lining up with TRBD2. Germline trimming cut 0 bases from V and 7 bases from J; bases unmatched to any gene: 8. This CDR3 has 17 residues. Looked up from germline, CDR1 is SNHLY and CDR2 is FYNNEI. The chain's CDR3 is CASSEALLAGGGNEQFF. CDR3 nucleotide sequence: TGTGCCAGCAGTGAAGCGCTTCTAGCGGGAGGAGGGAATGAGCAGTTCTTC.

The chain links TRBV15 to TRBJ1-5, with D unresolved. V was trimmed by 0 bases and J by 2 bases, leaving 5 bases between them. There are 14 residues in the CDR3. CDR1 is LNHNV, CDR2 YYDKDF, per germline (reference sequence). The CDR3, as DNA: TGTGCCACCAGCAGAGATCGAGGCAATCAGCCCCAGCATTTT. This codes for CATSRDRGNQPQHF.

V gene TRBV15 combines with J gene TRBJ2-2; D uncertain. The CDR3 has 13 residues. Germline CDR1 is LNHNV and CDR2 is YYDKDF (reference sequence). V was shortened by 1 base and J by 6 bases, with 6 bases between the two germline ends. This CDR3 reads CATSRVGAGELFF. CDR3 in DNA: TGTGCCACCAGCAGAGTAGGTGCCGGGGAGCTGTTTTTT.

This clonotype was observed many times. The V gene is TRBV3-1, the J gene TRBJ2-5, with D perhaps being TRBD1 or TRBD2 (5 bases each). V was pared by 0 bases and J by 4 bases, with 18 bases between. The CDR3 totals 17 residues. Germline V gene data show CDR1 as LGHDT and CDR2 as YNNKEL (reference sequence). CDR3 residues: CASSQDLHMRGRETQYF. DNA for the CDR3: TGTGCCAGCAGCCAAGACCTTCATATGAGGGGCCGAGAGACCCAGTACTTC.

There are many counts of this clonotype. The genes are TRBV5-1 and TRBJ1-2; TRBD1 agrees at 9 bases. The CDR3 covers 14 residues. CDR1 and CDR2 (germline): SGHRS, YFSETQ. V lost 2 bases, J lost 3 bases, and 2 bases stayed unmatched. The CDR3 sequence: CASSLQGADYGYTF. The CDR3 DNA sequence: TGCGCCAGCAGCTTACAGGGGGCCGACTATGGCTACACCTTC.

The rearrangement uses TRBV5-1 and TRBJ2-1, with a tentative D call TRBD1 (5 bases). Germline values: CDR1 SGHRS, CDR2 YFSETQ. Trimming took off 3 bases at V and 8 bases at J, with 9 bases between the two ends. The CDR3 is 12 amino acids. Here the CDR3 DNA reads TGCGCCAGCAGCTCGGTAGGGGATGAGCAGTTCTTC. It codes for CASSSVGDEQFF.

Ten or more counts support this clonotype. The chain links TRBV19 to TRBJ1-2; D is unresolved. Germline values: CDR1 LNHDA, CDR2 SQIVND (reference sequence). CDR3 length: 11 amino acids. Trimming removed 7 bases from V and 8 bases from J, with 11 bases in between. CDR3 in DNA: TGTGCCAGTAATCCTAGAAGAGGCTACACCTTC. This encodes CASNPRRGYTF.

This clonotype was seen more than once but under ten times. The chain joins TRBV6-7 to TRBJ2-2; TRBD1 matches at 9 bases. TRBV6-7 is noted as an ORF with a role that remains uncertain. The trim removed 4 bases at V and 6 bases at J, leaving 12 bases unmatched. The CDR3 spans 17 residues. The CDR3 sequence is CASSWPQGALKAGELFF. CDR3 nucleotides: TGTGCCAGCAGTTGGCCACAGGGGGCCTTAAAGGCCGGGGAGCTGTTTTTT.

The rearrangement uses TRBV7-9 and TRBJ1-2; no firm D call. This CDR3 is built from 12 residues. Trimming took off 1 base at V and 4 bases at J, with 4 bases between the two ends. The V gene's germline CDR1 is SEHNR and CDR2 FQNEAQ (reference sequence). This CDR3 reads CASSLVPYGYTF. The DNA for the CDR3 is TGTGCCAGCAGCTTAGTTCCCTATGGCTACACCTTC.

V is TRBV7-2 and J is TRBJ2-7; 9 nucleotides agree with TRBD2. V gave up 5 bases and J gave up 5 bases; unmatched junction bases: 10. The CDR3 extends over 15 amino acids. Germline V gene data show CDR1 as SGHTA and CDR2 as FQGNSA. As DNA, the CDR3 is TGTGCCAGCAGCCCCCTTGGACTAGCGAGTAACGAGCAGTACTTC. Residues: CASSPLGLASNEQYF.

This clonotype has more than one count but fewer than ten. The chain links TRBV10-3 to TRBJ1-1, with D possibly being TRBD1 (6 bases). The CDR3 runs to 14 residues. The germline CDR1 and CDR2 sequences are ENHRY and SYGVKD. V was shortened by 3 bases and J by 5 bases, with 13 bases between the two germline ends. The CDR3 loop is CAISEQGVSTEAFF. The CDR3 DNA is TGTGCCATCAGTGAACAGGGAGTGAGTACTGAAGCTTTCTTT.

This clonotype appeared a few times. This may arise from a read error, as a much more abundant clone is one base away. This chain joins TRBV6-6 and TRBJ1-1, with no clear D. Germline CDR1 and CDR2: MNHNY and SVGAGI (reference sequence). V lost 2 bases to trimming and J lost 3 bases, with 7 bases between them. The CDR3 has 13 amino acids. The CDR3 bases are TGTGCCAGCAGTTACGGGGTAGACACTGAAGCTTTCTTT. Translation gives CASSYGVDTEAFF.

As regards this clonotype: Without the conserved terminal phenylalanine or tryptophan, this CDR3 likely stems from a read error. The rearrangement joins TRBV12-3 or TRBV12-4 to TRBJ1-6; D not resolved. The CDR3 runs to 14 residues. The CDR3 DNA is TGTGCCGGCAGAGCAGTCGCGGATAATTCACCCCTCCACGTT. It specifies CAGRAVADNSPLHV.

This clonotype was detected only a few times. The chain uses TRBV19 and TRBJ1-5; D gene uncertain. V lost 4 bases and J 6 bases, leaving 7 bases between the germline ends. CDR1 LNHDA and CDR2 SQIVND come from the germline V gene (reference sequence). The CDR3 is 12 residues long. CDR3 region: CASSTLGQPQHF. The CDR3 nucleotides read TGTGCCAGTAGTACGCTGGGTCAGCCCCAGCATTTT.

Of note for this clonotype: This may be a read error, as it is one base from a much larger clone. The CDR3 carries no conserved terminal phenylalanine or tryptophan, so it likely arises from a read error. The chain combines TRBV9 with TRBJ1-2, with D tentatively TRBD1 (5 bases). This CDR3 has 16 residues. In germline, CDR1 is SGDLS, CDR2 YYNGEE. V lost 5 bases, J lost 0 bases, and 17 bases lay in between. The CDR3 DNA reads TGTGCCAGCAGTCCGGGTGGGGGAACAGCTAACTATGGCTACACCGTC. It yields the protein CASSPGGGTANYGYTV.

V gene TRBV6-6 combines with J gene TRBJ2-3; D possibly uses TRBD1 or TRBD2 (6 bases each). V was trimmed by 7 bases and J by 11 bases, leaving 22 bases between them. Per the germline V gene, CDR1 is MNHNY and CDR2 is SVGAGI (reference sequence). The CDR3 is 14 amino acids. CDR3 in amino acids: CASTEGDSNNEQYF. DNA of the CDR3: TGTGCCAGCACCGAGGGGGACTCAAACAATGAGCAGTATTTT.

This clonotype came up once. This rearrangement joins TRBV15 to TRBJ2-2, with D tentatively TRBD1 (6 bases). V was shortened by 4 bases and J by 6 bases, with 9 bases between the two germline ends. The CDR3 totals 13 residues. Germline V gives CDR1 LNHNV, CDR2 YYDKDF (reference sequence). CDR3 bases: TGTGCCACCAGCATCAGGGGTGCCGGGGAGCTGTTTTTT. It is translated as CATSIRGAGELFF.